The TCR beta chain described here comes from a study of T cell clonotyping in hematopoietic cell transplantation. Overall study context: Recipient samples before transplant were obtained post-cytoreduction. Whole-study results and caveats: No sorting was done, leaving CD4 and CD8 contributions mixed.

The table came from immunoSEQ multiplex PCR; TCRdb's copy has only in-frame clones and leaves some out. The sample holds more than 20,000 clones, approximately 87% seen once. This clone showed up just a few times. No antigen is known for it. Sample time point: recipient sample about 28 days before transplant, after cytoreduction. This CDR3 is built from 14 residues. V lost 0 bases and J lost 3, with 9 bases in between. Germline-derived CDR1 and CDR2 are SGHRS and YFSETQ. The receptor was derived from a man younger than 35 with biphenotypic leukemia. Some clones in this sample may be carry-over from other donors' samples. The chain couples TRBV5-1 to TRBJ1-1; a weak D match, TRBD1 (5 bases). Sequenced material: peripheral blood mononuclear cells, taken before stem cell transplant. The CDR3 DNA reads TGCGCCAGCAGCTTGGTTGTGGGGGACACTGAAGCTTTCTTT. Translating it yields CASSLVVGDTEAFF.